This TCR beta chain originates from a study of blood T cell repertoires in COVID-19. Profiling relied on immunoSEQ multiplex PCR, and the TCRdb table lists in-frame clones only, not all of them. This table holds 97,000 or so clones, 75% to 90% found once. This clonotype originated in a human donor in a cohort sampled during active COVID-19. Sequencing was done on a sample of peripheral blood.

For the CDR3, the DNA is TGTGCCAGCAGCAGAGTAGCGGGGGTTTACGAGCAGTACTTC. Protein sequence: CASSRVAGVYEQYF. The chain carries TRBV7-3 and TRBJ2-7; 9 bases match TRBD2. The V and J ends lost 5 bases and 4 bases, in that order; junction bases with no gene match: 6. In germline, CDR1 is SGHTA, CDR2 FQGTGA. The CDR3 has 14 residues.